The 15 T cell receptor beta chains listed next were all sequenced from one sample in a study of OX40 agonist ivuxolimab in advanced cancers. The method was immunoSEQ multiplex PCR; TCRdb's version includes in-frame clones alone and lacks a portion of them. The sample contains over 40,000 clones, roughly 83% of which appear only once. The sample in question was CD4+ or CD8+ T cells sorted from blood, obtained in a trial of the OX40 agonist ivuxolimab. These receptors originate from an adult with an advanced solid tumor such as melanoma, head and neck, liver or kidney cancer.

This clone was recorded a few times. The chain couples TRBV14 to TRBJ2-7; the match to TRBD2 covers 11 bases. The CDR3 length is 16 residues. Per germline, CDR1 SGHDN and CDR2 FVKESK. After removal of 0 bases from V and 6 bases from J, the junction contained 7 bases not matched to a gene. CDR3 DNA: TGTGCCAGCAGCCAAGAGGTACTAGCGGGAGCGGGCGAGCAGTACTTC. Amino acid sequence: CASSQEVLAGAGEQYF.

The rearrangement links TRBV5-1 to TRBJ2-2; 12 positions match TRBD2. Germline-derived CDR1 and CDR2 are SGHRS and YFSETQ. The CDR3 consists of 16 residues. V lost 0 bases to trimming and J lost 6 bases; unmatched junction nucleotides: 3. CDR3 bases: TGCGCCAGCAGCTTGGGACTAGCGGGAGAGGCCGGGGAGCTGTTTTTT. It translates to CASSLGLAGEAGELFF.

In its sample, this clone was seen once. The V call is TRBV10-3, the J call TRBJ1-1, with TRBD1 matching over 9 bases. CDR3 length equals 15 residues. CDR1 ENHRY and CDR2 SYGVKD come from the germline V gene. The V segment lost 6 bases and the J segment 5 bases; nucleotides outside the gene matches: 10. CDR3 bases: TGTGCCATCAGCGACGGTAACAGGGGGCGAACTGAAGCTTTCTTT. Translating gives CAISDGNRGRTEAFF.

The chain recombines TRBV9 with TRBJ2-1, with D tentatively TRBD1 or TRBD2 (5 bases each). Trimming pared 2 bases from V and 7 bases from J, leaving 22 bases between. The CDR3 is made up of 17 amino acids. Germline CDR1 reads SGDLS; CDR2 reads YYNGEE. The chain's CDR3 is CASSVAGGVRQQNEQFF. The CDR3 nucleotides are TGTGCCAGCAGCGTCGCTGGGGGAGTGAGGCAACAGAATGAGCAGTTCTTC.

This clone was seen only once. The chain recombines TRBV11-2 with TRBJ2-1; D is unresolved. Germline CDR1 is SGHAT and CDR2 is FQNNGV. Trimming removed 1 base at V and 8 bases at J, with 9 bases between. The CDR3 is 13 residues long. The CDR3, as DNA: TGTGCCAGCAGCTTAGGACGGTACGATGAGCAGTTCTTC. It translates to CASSLGRYDEQFF.

This CDR3 is CASREGLHSGNTIYF. Written as DNA, the CDR3 is TGTGCCAGCAGGGAGGGACTCCACTCTGGAAACACCATATATTTT. The chain couples TRBV7-9 to TRBJ1-3, with D perhaps matching TRBD1 (5 bases). Germline CDR1 is SEHNR and CDR2 is FQNEAQ (reference sequence). Trimming pared 6 bases from V and 0 bases from J, leaving 12 bases between. This CDR3 is 15 amino acids long.

V gene TRBV14 combines with J gene TRBJ2-5, with D tentatively TRBD1 (6 bases). This CDR3 comprises 13 residues. CDR1 and CDR2 from the germline V gene are SGHDN and FVKESK. V was cut by 1 base and J by 5 bases, with 8 bases left in between. The CDR3 nucleotides read TGTGCCAGCAGCCAAGTCAGGGGCGAGACCCAGTACTTC. Residues: CASSQVRGETQYF.

The CDR3 DNA is TGTGCCAGCACCAACCCCTCCCAGGGCTACACCTTC. Protein sequence: CASTNPSQGYTF. The V call is TRBV28, the J call TRBJ1-2; D is unresolved. The V end lost 7 bases, the J end lost 8 bases, and 14 bases lay between the germline ends. Germline-derived CDR1 and CDR2 are MDHEN and SYDVKM. The CDR3 sequence is 12 residues long.

The V and J genes are TRBV10-3 and TRBJ2-5, with D possibly called TRBD1 or TRBD2 (5 bases each). V lost 5 bases and J 1 base, leaving 17 bases between the germline ends. This CDR3 is built from 16 residues. Germline loops: CDR1 ENHRY, CDR2 SYGVKD. The CDR3 sequence is CAISTPGTPAQETQYF. In nucleotides, the CDR3 is TGTGCCATCAGTACCCCCGGGACCCCGGCCCAAGAGACCCAGTACTTC.

This clone has just a few counts. V gene TRBV28 combines with J gene TRBJ1-5; D uncertain. The germline V gene encodes CDR1 MDHEN and CDR2 SYDVKM. V was clipped by 4 bases and J by 5 bases, with 6 bases between them. This CDR3 is 12 amino acids long. The CDR3 is CASSSAHQPQHF. The CDR3 DNA is TGTGCCAGCAGTTCGGCTCATCAGCCCCAGCATTTT.

The chain couples TRBV5-4 to TRBJ2-2; D gene ambiguous. V was clipped by 10 bases and J by 3 bases, with 19 bases between them. The germline gives CDR1 SGHNT, CDR2 YYREEE (reference sequence). This CDR3 is built from 15 residues. CDR3 DNA sequence: TGTGCCTCCTCCCCCCGGGTCCCAGACACCGGGGAGCTGTTTTTT. Translating it yields CASSPRVPDTGELFF.

This chain connects TRBV28 to TRBJ1-5; tentatively, D is TRBD1 (5 bases). The V gene's germline CDR1 is MDHEN and CDR2 SYDVKM. Trimming left V 6 bases short and J 9 bases short, with 15 bases between. The CDR3 extends over 13 amino acids. The CDR3 sequence: CASSTVPRAPQHF. CDR3 bases: TGTGCCAGCAGCACCGTTCCCAGGGCGCCCCAGCATTTT.

The rearrangement uses TRBV11-2 and TRBJ2-1; 10 bases agree with TRBD1. The V segment lost 5 bases and the J segment 0 bases; nucleotides outside the gene matches: 4. The CDR3 covers 16 residues. The V gene's germline CDR1 is SGHAT and CDR2 FQNNGV. CDR3 in amino acids: CASSPRTGGSYNEQFF. CDR3 sequence (DNA): TGTGCCAGCAGCCCGAGGACAGGGGGCTCCTACAATGAGCAGTTCTTC.

This chain links TRBV11-2 with TRBJ1-1; no clear D. V shed 4 bases and J shed 4 bases, with 16 bases lying between them. Germline V gives CDR1 SGHAT, CDR2 FQNNGV. This CDR3 spans 15 amino acids. DNA of the CDR3: TGTGCCAGCAGCTCCCGGGTGGTCGGGAGCACTGAAGCTTTCTTT. Translated, it gives CASSSRVVGSTEAFF.

The rearrangement joins TRBV5-1 to TRBJ2-5; 7 bases match TRBD2. With V trimmed by 7 bases and J by 5 bases, 14 bases remained unmatched. The germline CDR1 and CDR2 sequences are SGHRS and YFSETQ. CDR3 length equals 15 residues. CDR3: CASSKTPGGRETQYF. The CDR3 nucleotides are TGCGCCAGCTCCAAGACCCCGGGAGGTAGGGAGACCCAGTACTTC. Full variable domain (remainder filled in from reference TRBV5-1 and TRBJ2-5): KAGVTQTPRYLIKTRGQQVTLSCSPISGHRSVSWYQQTPGQGLQFLFEYFSETQRNKGNFPGRFSGRQFSNSRSEMNVSTLELGDSALYLCASSKTPGGRETQYFGPGTRLLVL.